This T cell receptor beta chain was recorded in a study of cytomegalovirus exposure and HLA in healthy donors. CDR1 and CDR2 from the germline V gene are SGHTA and FQGNSA. The CDR3 consists of 15 residues. V lost 3 bases and J 6 bases, leaving 15 bases between the germline ends. Only in-frame clones appear in the TCRdb table, and some are missing; sequencing was by immunoSEQ multiplex PCR. The data hold over 80,000 clones, with 85% observed a single time. Regarding the study as a whole: Most TCR sequences showed up rarely, but some public TCRs showed up in many donors. Cytomegalovirus status was reportedly diagnosed by the classifier with high specificity and sensitivity. In vitro, a few CMV-associated chains proved specific for CMV antigens. One later analysis, an examination of the 90 to 150 validation repertoires, found that first-cohort TCR clusters tended to co-occur in them.

To note about this clone: As yet, its antigen is unknown.

This TCR derives from a man younger than 35 in good health and CMV-seropositive. The chain combines TRBV7-2 with TRBJ1-5; D possibly corresponds to TRBD1 (6 bases). What was sequenced was PBMCs. CDR3 nucleotide sequence: TGTGCCAGCAGCTTTTATTCAGGGGAAGGTCAGCCCCAGCATTTT. It is translated as CASSFYSGEGQPQHF.